The 2 T cell receptor beta chains reported below all come from one sample, sequenced in a study of OX40 agonist ivuxolimab in advanced cancers. Libraries were built with the immunoSEQ multiplex PCR assay. TCRdb's version of the immuneACCESS table is confined to in-frame rearrangements and falls short of the full clone set. An unresolved V gene accounts for under half of the shortfall where checked; the remainder is of unknown origin. The sample profile shows some 64,000 clones; roughly 87% of them were found once. The top ten constitute approximately 0.8% of the sample. The source was CD4+ or CD8+ T cells sorted from blood, collected in a trial of the OX40 agonist ivuxolimab. These receptors originate from an adult with an advanced solid tumor such as melanoma, head and neck, liver or kidney cancer.

This chain uses TRBV28 with TRBJ1-5; possible D gene TRBD1, 5 bases. Trimming shortened V by 8 bases and J by 8 bases, and 16 bases separated the two germline ends. Germline values: CDR1 MDHEN, CDR2 SYDVKM. There are 13 residues in the CDR3. The CDR3 DNA reads TGTGCCAGCGGGACCCGGGGTTTCGAGCCCCAGCATTTT. Encoded protein: CASGTRGFEPQHF. Based on the CDR3 plus reference TRBV28 and TRBJ1-5, the full variable domain is DVKVTQSSRYLVKRTGEKVFLECVQDMDHENMFWYRQDPGLGLRLIYFSYDVKMKEKGDIPEGYSVSREKKERFSLILESASTNQTSMYLCASGTRGFEPQHFGDGTRLSIL.

The chain employs TRBV19 and TRBJ2-1; 12 nucleotides agree with TRBD1. V was pared by 7 bases and J by 7 bases, with 8 bases of the junction left unmatched. The germline CDR1 and CDR2 sequences are LNHDA and SQIVND (reference sequence). The CDR3 totals 15 residues. The CDR3 region is CASTLRDRGRNEQFF. The DNA of the CDR3 is TGTGCCAGTACCTTAAGGGACAGGGGGCGAAATGAGCAGTTCTTC.